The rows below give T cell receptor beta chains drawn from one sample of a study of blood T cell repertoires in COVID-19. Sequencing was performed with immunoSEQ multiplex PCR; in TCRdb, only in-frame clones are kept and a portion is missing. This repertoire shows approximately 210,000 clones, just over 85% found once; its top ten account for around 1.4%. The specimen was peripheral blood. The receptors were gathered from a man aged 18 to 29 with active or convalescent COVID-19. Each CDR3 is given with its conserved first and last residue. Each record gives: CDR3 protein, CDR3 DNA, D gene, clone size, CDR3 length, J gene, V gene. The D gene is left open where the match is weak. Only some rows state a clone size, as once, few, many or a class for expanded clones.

CDR3: CASSLPPGQGDNSPLHF
DNA: TGTGCCAGCAGCTTGCCTCCGGGACAGGGTGATAATTCACCCCTCCACTTT
D: TRBD1
size: few
length: 17
J: TRBJ1-6
V: TRBV7-9

CDR3: CASSLGVVDTQYF
DNA: TGCGCCAGCAGCTTAGGGGTTGTAGATACGCAGTATTTT
D: .
size: .
length: 13
J: TRBJ2-3
V: TRBV5-1

CDR3: CASSPVLAGGTGELFF
DNA: TGCGCCAGCAGCCCCGTGTTAGCGGGAGGCACCGGGGAGCTGTTTTTT
D: TRBD2
size: .
length: 16
J: TRBJ2-2
V: TRBV10-1

CDR3: CAWSGGLGTQYF
DNA: TGTGCCTGGAGCGGGGGGCTCGGGACCCAGTACTTC
D: .
size: .
length: 12
J: TRBJ2-5
V: TRBV30

CDR3: CASGTGGYSEKLFF
DNA: TGTGCCAGCGGAACAGGGGGATATAGTGAAAAACTGTTTTTT
D: TRBD1
size: .
length: 14
J: TRBJ1-4
V: TRBV28

CDR3: CASSLVGQSGYTF
DNA: TGTGCCAGCAGCTTAGTTGGACAGAGTGGCTACACCTTC
D: .
size: .
length: 13
J: TRBJ1-2
V: TRBV7-6

CDR3: CASSGSEGGQPQHF
DNA: TGTGCCAGCAGCGGATCAGAAGGAGGGCAGCCCCAGCATTTT
D: .
size: .
length: 14
J: TRBJ1-5
V: TRBV9

CDR3: CASSQGTGRQPQHF
DNA: TGTGCCAGCAGCCAAGGGACAGGGAGGCAGCCCCAGCATTTT
D: TRBD1
size: .
length: 14
J: TRBJ1-5
V: TRBV5-6

CDR3: CASSGGSNYGYTF
DNA: TGTGCCAGCAGTGGGGGCTCCAACTATGGCTACACCTTC
D: .
size: .
length: 13
J: TRBJ1-2
V: TRBV3-1/TRBV3-2

CDR3: CASSVDRFSSEQYF
DNA: TGCGCCAGCAGTGTTGACAGATTCAGCAGCGAGCAGTACTTC
D: .
size: .
length: 14
J: TRBJ2-7
V: TRBV10-1

CDR3: CASMVREGYGYTF
DNA: TGTGCCAGCATGGTGAGGGAGGGGTATGGCTACACCTTC
D: .
size: .
length: 13
J: TRBJ1-2
V: TRBV27

CDR3: CASSLRRTGLLGYGYTF
DNA: TGTGCCAGCAGTTTACGACGAACAGGGCTACTTGGGTATGGCTACACCTTC
D: .
size: .
length: 17
J: TRBJ1-2
V: TRBV27

CDR3: CASSRLAGALNIGELFF
DNA: TGTGCCAGCAGTCGTTTAGCGGGAGCCCTCAACATAGGGGAGCTGTTTTTT
D: TRBD2
size: once
length: 17
J: TRBJ2-2
V: TRBV6-6

CDR3: CASSSGVSYEQYF
DNA: TGTGCCAGCAGCTCCGGGGTCTCCTACGAGCAGTACTTC
D: .
size: few
length: 13
J: TRBJ2-7
V: TRBV11-2

CDR3: CASSYAGTSGNNEQFF
DNA: TGTGCCAGCAGTTACGCCGGGACTAGCGGAAACAATGAGCAGTTCTTC
D: TRBD2
size: .
length: 16
J: TRBJ2-1
V: TRBV6-2/TRBV6-3

CDR3: CAWSVYGGLSSYEQYF
DNA: TGTGCCTGGAGTGTCTACGGCGGGCTGAGCTCCTACGAGCAGTACTTC
D: .
size: .
length: 16
J: TRBJ2-7
V: TRBV30

CDR3: CASSASSGQETQYF
DNA: TGTGCCAGCAGCGCCTCTAGCGGCCAAGAGACCCAGTACTTC
D: TRBD2
size: .
length: 14
J: TRBJ2-5
V: TRBV7-9

CDR3: CAITNEGGNQPQHF
DNA: TGTGCCATCACTAACGAGGGTGGCAATCAGCCCCAGCATTTT
D: .
size: .
length: 14
J: TRBJ1-5
V: TRBV10-3

CDR3: CASSLSGTQKSNYGYTF
DNA: TGTGCCAGCAGCCTTTCCGGGACACAAAAAAGTAACTATGGCTACACCTTC
D: .
size: .
length: 17
J: TRBJ1-2
V: TRBV4-2

CDR3: CATSGVTGTSYSGANVLTF
DNA: TGTGCCACCAGTGGTGTGACCGGGACTAGCTACTCTGGGGCCAACGTCCTGACTTTC
D: TRBD2
size: .
length: 19
J: TRBJ2-6
V: TRBV24-1

CDR3: CASSPVTSGRVDSYEQYF
DNA: TGTGCCAGCAGCCCCGTGACTAGCGGGAGGGTAGACTCCTACGAGCAGTACTTC
D: TRBD2
size: .
length: 18
J: TRBJ2-7
V: TRBV7-6

CDR3: CASSQVTGGGFF
DNA: TGTGCCAGCAGCCAAGTAACGGGAGGCGGGTTCTTC
D: TRBD2
size: .
length: 12
J: TRBJ2-1
V: TRBV14

CDR3: CASCHAPSDKSEQYF
DNA: TGTGCCAGCTGCCATGCCCCTAGCGACAAGAGCGAGCAGTACTTC
D: .
size: once
length: 15
J: TRBJ2-7
V: TRBV27

CDR3: CAGGPIGPGHYEQYF
DNA: TGTGCCGGAGGACCAATTGGACCGGGACACTACGAGCAGTACTTC
D: .
size: .
length: 15
J: TRBJ2-7
V: TRBV7-9

CDR3: CASSFGTDELNF
DNA: TGTGCCAGCAGCTTCGGGACAGACGAACTAAACTTC
D: TRBD1
size: .
length: 12
J: TRBJ2-5
V: TRBV7-3

CDR3: CASSSGGTGGMNTEAFF
DNA: TGTGCCAGCAGCTCGGGAGGGACAGGGGGAATGAACACTGAAGCTTTCTTT
D: TRBD1
size: .
length: 17
J: TRBJ1-1
V: TRBV5-4

CDR3: CATSRGRGRGAEKLFF
DNA: TGTGCCACCAGCAGAGGCCGGGGCAGGGGGGCGGAAAAACTGTTTTTT
D: TRBD1
size: .
length: 16
J: TRBJ1-4
V: TRBV15

CDR3: CASSMDGESNQPQHF
DNA: TGCGCCAGCAGCATGGACGGGGAGAGCAATCAGCCCCAGCATTTT
D: .
size: .
length: 15
J: TRBJ1-5
V: TRBV5-1

CDR3: CASFSGRASTDTQYF
DNA: TGTGCCAGTTTCAGCGGGAGGGCTAGCACAGATACGCAGTATTTT
D: TRBD2
size: .
length: 15
J: TRBJ2-3
V: TRBV7-2

CDR3: CAWRAVSYNEQFF
DNA: TGTGCCTGGAGGGCCGTTTCCTACAATGAGCAGTTCTTC
D: .
size: .
length: 13
J: TRBJ2-1
V: TRBV30

CDR3: CASSYPGAGEQYF
DNA: TGTGCCAGCAGTTACCCAGGGGCGGGCGAGCAGTACTTC
D: .
size: .
length: 13
J: TRBJ2-7
V: TRBV6-5

CDR3: CASSLTGAAQETQYF
DNA: TGCGCCAGCAGCTTGACAGGAGCTGCCCAAGAGACCCAGTACTTC
D: .
size: .
length: 15
J: TRBJ2-5
V: TRBV5-1

CDR3: CASSLEGGIQQFF
DNA: TGTGCCAGCAGCCTAGAAGGGGGCATCCAGCAGTTCTTC
D: TRBD1
size: .
length: 13
J: TRBJ2-1
V: TRBV7-3

CDR3: CASSFGIAGPGELFF
DNA: TGTGCCAGCAGTTTTGGTATTGCGGGCCCCGGGGAGCTGTTTTTT
D: .
size: .
length: 15
J: TRBJ2-2
V: TRBV28

CDR3: CASSLRSGNTIYF
DNA: TGTGCCAGCAGTCTCAGGTCTGGAAACACCATATATTTT
D: .
size: .
length: 13
J: TRBJ1-3
V: TRBV28

CDR3: CASSFTGQGSTEAFF
DNA: TGCGCCAGCAGCTTCACCGGACAGGGTAGCACTGAAGCTTTCTTT
D: TRBD1
size: .
length: 15
J: TRBJ1-1
V: TRBV5-1

CDR3: CAWSVGGRRRETQYF
DNA: TGTGCCTGGAGTGTGGGCGGGAGGAGGAGAGAGACCCAGTACTTC
D: TRBD2
size: .
length: 15
J: TRBJ2-5
V: TRBV30

CDR3: CASSDTGGNTIYF
DNA: TGTGCCAGCAGTGACACAGGCGGAAACACCATATATTTT
D: .
size: few
length: 13
J: TRBJ1-3
V: TRBV25-1

CDR3: CASSHRQGLRAVLRPEQYF
DNA: .
D: .
size: once
length: 19
J: TRBJ2-7
V: TRBV14

CDR3: CASSLRGGEKLFF
DNA: TGTGCCAGCAGCTTGCGGGGGGGTGAAAAACTGTTTTTT
D: .
size: .
length: 13
J: TRBJ1-4
V: TRBV7-9

CDR3: CASSGPRTTSGRNEQFF
DNA: TGTGCCAGCAGCGGGCCAAGGACGACTAGTGGGCGCAATGAGCAGTTCTTC
D: .
size: .
length: 17
J: TRBJ2-1
V: TRBV7-2

CDR3: CASSQAGLAGVNEQFF
DNA: TGTGCCAGCAGCCAGGCGGGACTAGCGGGAGTCAATGAGCAGTTCTTC
D: TRBD2
size: .
length: 16
J: TRBJ2-1
V: TRBV3-1/TRBV3-2

CDR3: CASSDRGLGQPQHF
DNA: TGTGCCAGCAGTGACAGGGGGCTCGGTCAGCCCCAGCATTTT
D: TRBD1
size: once
length: 14
J: TRBJ1-5
V: TRBV2

CDR3: CASSPPVTNTEAFF
DNA: TGTGCCAGCTCACCACCAGTGACAAACACTGAAGCTTTCTTT
D: .
size: .
length: 14
J: TRBJ1-1
V: TRBV18

CDR3: CASSFRGNTGELFF
DNA: TGTGCCAGCAGCTTCAGGGGAAACACCGGGGAGCTGTTTTTT
D: .
size: .
length: 14
J: TRBJ2-2
V: TRBV5-6

CDR3: CASSYYPGQTQYF
DNA: TGTGCCAGCAGTTATTACCCAGGCCAAACGCAGTATTTT
D: .
size: .
length: 13
J: TRBJ2-3
V: TRBV6-5

CDR3: CASSPGLAGFNEQFF
DNA: TGTGCCAGCAGTCCCGGACTAGCGGGATTTAATGAGCAGTTCTTC
D: TRBD2
size: .
length: 15
J: TRBJ2-1
V: TRBV6-5

CDR3: CASSVLGEAFF
DNA: TGTGCCAGCAGTGTTCTAGGAGAAGCTTTCTTT
D: .
size: .
length: 11
J: TRBJ1-1
V: TRBV2

CDR3: CASSQVKLESGNTIYF
DNA: TGCGCCAGCAGCCAAGTAAAACTAGAGTCTGGAAACACCATATATTTT
D: .
size: .
length: 16
J: TRBJ1-3
V: TRBV4-1

CDR3: CATPGDRFNTGELFF
DNA: TGTGCCACCCCAGGAGACAGGTTTAACACCGGGGAGCTGTTTTTT
D: .
size: .
length: 15
J: TRBJ2-2
V: TRBV7-8

CDR3: CASSKTGGSEQYF
DNA: TGTGCCAGCAGCAAGACAGGGGGAAGCGAGCAGTACTTC
D: TRBD1
size: .
length: 13
J: TRBJ2-7
V: TRBV7-9

CDR3: CASSFPGLPKLFF
DNA: TGTGCCAGCAGTTTCCCAGGGCTTCCAAAACTGTTTTTT
D: .
size: .
length: 13
J: TRBJ1-4
V: TRBV12-3/TRBV12-4

CDR3: CASSLQQGTLHF
DNA: TGTGCCAGCAGTTTACAACAGGGAACCCTCCACTTT
D: .
size: .
length: 12
J: TRBJ1-6
V: TRBV27

CDR3: CASSFRSEKLFF
DNA: TGTGCCAGCAGTTTCCGTAGCGAAAAACTGTTTTTT
D: .
size: .
length: 12
J: TRBJ1-4
V: TRBV12-3/TRBV12-4

CDR3: CSADRPNTGELFF
DNA: TGCAGCGCTGACAGGCCGAACACCGGGGAGCTGTTTTTT
D: .
size: .
length: 13
J: TRBJ2-2
V: TRBV29-1